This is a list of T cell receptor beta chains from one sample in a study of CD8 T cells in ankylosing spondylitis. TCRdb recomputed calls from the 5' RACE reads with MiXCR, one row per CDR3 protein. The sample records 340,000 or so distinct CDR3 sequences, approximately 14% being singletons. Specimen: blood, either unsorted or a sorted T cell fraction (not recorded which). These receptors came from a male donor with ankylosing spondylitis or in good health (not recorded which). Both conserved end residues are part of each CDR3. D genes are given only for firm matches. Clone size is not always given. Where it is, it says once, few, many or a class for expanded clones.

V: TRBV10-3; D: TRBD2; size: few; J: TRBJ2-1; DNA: TGTGCCATCAGCTCCGGGACTAGCGCCTACAATGAGCAGTTCTTC; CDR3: CAISSGTSAYNEQFF
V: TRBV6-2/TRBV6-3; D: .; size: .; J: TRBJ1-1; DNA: TGTGCCAGCAGTACCTCCGGGATTGAAGCTTTCTTT; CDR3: CASSTSGIEAFF
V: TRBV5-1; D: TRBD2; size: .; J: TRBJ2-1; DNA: TGCGCCAGCAGCTTTGGGACTAGCGGCTCCCGAGTGGGAAATGAGCAGTTCTTC; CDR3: CASSFGTSGSRVGNEQFF
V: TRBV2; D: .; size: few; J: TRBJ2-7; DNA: TGTGCCAGCAGTGAAGAGACTAGTACGTTTCACGAGCAGTACTTC; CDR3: CASSEETSTFHEQYF
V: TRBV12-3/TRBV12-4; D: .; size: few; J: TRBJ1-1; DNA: TGTGCCAGCAGTTTGGCCACCTTGAACACTGAAGCTTTCTTT; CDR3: CASSLATLNTEAFF
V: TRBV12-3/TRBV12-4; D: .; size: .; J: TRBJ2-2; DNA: TGTGCCAGCACCGGTGGGGGCCCCAACACCGGGGAGCTGTTTTTT; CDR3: CASTGGGPNTGELFF
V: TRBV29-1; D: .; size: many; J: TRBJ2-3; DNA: TGCAGCGTTGTTGGGGGCACAGATACGCAGTATTTT; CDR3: CSVVGGTDTQYF
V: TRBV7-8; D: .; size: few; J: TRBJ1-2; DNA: TGTGCCAGCAGCTTAGATCCAGGGCTTTACTATGGCTACACCTTC; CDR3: CASSLDPGLYYGYTF
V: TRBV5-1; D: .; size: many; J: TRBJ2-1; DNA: TGCGCCAGCAGCTTAGATTACAATGAGCAGTTCTTC; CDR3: CASSLDYNEQFF
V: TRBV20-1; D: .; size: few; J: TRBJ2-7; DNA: TGCAGTGGCAGGGGAAACTCCTACGAGCAGTACTTC; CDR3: CSGRGNSYEQYF
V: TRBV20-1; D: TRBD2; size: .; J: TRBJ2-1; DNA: TGCAGTGTAACGGGGGGGAGCTCCTACAATGAGCAGTTCTTC; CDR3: CSVTGGSSYNEQFF
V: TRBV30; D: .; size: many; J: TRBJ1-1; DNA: TGTGCCTGGAGTCAAATCTGGAACACTGAAGCTTTCTTT; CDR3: CAWSQIWNTEAFF
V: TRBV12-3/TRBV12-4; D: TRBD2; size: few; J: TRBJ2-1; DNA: TGTGCCAGCAGTTTCTTAGCGGGAGTCAACTACAATGAGCAGTTCTTC; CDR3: CASSFLAGVNYNEQFF
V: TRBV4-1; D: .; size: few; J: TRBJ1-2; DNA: TGCGCCAGCAGCCAAGTTGCCAGTGATAAGTATGGCTACACCTTC; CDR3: CASSQVASDKYGYTF
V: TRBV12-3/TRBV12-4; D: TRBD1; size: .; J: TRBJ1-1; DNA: TGTGCCAGCAGTATCGCCCGGACAGGGTCGCCTTTCTTT; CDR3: CASSIARTGSPFF
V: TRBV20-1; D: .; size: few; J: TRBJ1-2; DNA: TGCAGTGCTAGTGAACAGCCTTTTAACTATGGCTACACCTTC; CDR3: CSASEQPFNYGYTF
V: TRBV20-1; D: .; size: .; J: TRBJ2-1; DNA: TGCAGTGCTAGAGTTCGGGCCCGAGGTGAGCAGTTCTTC; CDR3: CSARVRARGEQFF
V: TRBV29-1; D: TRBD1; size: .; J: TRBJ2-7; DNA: TGCAGCGTTGAGAGGGACAGGGACAAGCAGTACTTC; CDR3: CSVERDRDKQYF
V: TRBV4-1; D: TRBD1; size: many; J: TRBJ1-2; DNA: TGCGCCAGCAGCCAAGTTCCCCCTCCCGGGACAGGGAACTATGGCTACACCTTC; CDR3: CASSQVPPPGTGNYGYTF
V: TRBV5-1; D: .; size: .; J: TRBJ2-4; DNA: TGCGCCAGCAGCTTGGATTTGGAGGGCATTCAGTACTTC; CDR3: CASSLDLEGIQYF
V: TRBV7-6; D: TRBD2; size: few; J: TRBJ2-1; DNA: TGTGCCAGCAGCTCCCCGACTAGCGGGAGTGCCGATGAGCAGTTCTTC; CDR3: CASSSPTSGSADEQFF
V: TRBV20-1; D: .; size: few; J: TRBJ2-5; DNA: TGCAGTGCTATTGGCCAAGAGACCCAGTACTTC; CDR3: CSAIGQETQYF
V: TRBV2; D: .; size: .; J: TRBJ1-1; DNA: TGTGCCAGCAGCGGGACCCTAAAGGGCGCTTTCTTT; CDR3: CASSGTLKGAFF
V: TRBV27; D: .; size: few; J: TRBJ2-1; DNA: TGTGCCAGCAGTTTCGGGGGTGAGCAGTTCTTC; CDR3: CASSFGGEQFF
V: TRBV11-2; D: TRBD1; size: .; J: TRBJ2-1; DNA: TGTGCCAGCAGCTCGAAGGACAGGGGGAATGAGCAGTTCTTC; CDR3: CASSSKDRGNEQFF
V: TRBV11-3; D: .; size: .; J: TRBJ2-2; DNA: TGTGCCAGCAGCGCAGCCGGGGAGCTGTTTTTT; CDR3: CASSAAGELFF
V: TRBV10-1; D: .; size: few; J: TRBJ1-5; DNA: TGCGCCAGCAGCGCGGGGTATAATCAGCCCCAGCATTTT; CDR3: CASSAGYNQPQHF
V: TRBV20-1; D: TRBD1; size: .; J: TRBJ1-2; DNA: TGCAGTGCTTTCACGGGGACAGGAACTAACTATGGCTACACCTTC; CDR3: CSAFTGTGTNYGYTF
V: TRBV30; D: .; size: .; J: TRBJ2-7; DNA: TGTGCCTGGAGTGTACGGGGATACGAGCAGTACTTC; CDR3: CAWSVRGYEQYF
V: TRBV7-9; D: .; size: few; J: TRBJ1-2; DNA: TGTGCCAGCAGCTTAGATCCCTCAGTCGGCGCAGGCTACACCTTC; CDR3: CASSLDPSVGAGYTF
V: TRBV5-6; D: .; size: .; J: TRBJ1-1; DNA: TGTGCCAGCACGGGGGGGCCTTTGAACACTGAAGCTTTCTTT; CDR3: CASTGGPLNTEAFF
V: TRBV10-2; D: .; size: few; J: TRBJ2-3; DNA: TGCGCCAGCACCGATCCCAGGACAACCACAGATACGCAGTATTTT; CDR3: CASTDPRTTTDTQYF